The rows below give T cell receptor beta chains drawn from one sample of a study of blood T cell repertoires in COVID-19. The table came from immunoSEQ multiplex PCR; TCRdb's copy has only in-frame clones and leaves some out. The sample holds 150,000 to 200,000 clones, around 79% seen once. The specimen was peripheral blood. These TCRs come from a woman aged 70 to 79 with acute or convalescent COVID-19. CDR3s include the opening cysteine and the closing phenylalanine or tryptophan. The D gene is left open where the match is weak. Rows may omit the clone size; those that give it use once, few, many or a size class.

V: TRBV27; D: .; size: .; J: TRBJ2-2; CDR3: CASSFNPGVTGELFF; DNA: TGTGCCAGCAGTTTCAACCCAGGGGTGACCGGGGAGCTGTTTTTT
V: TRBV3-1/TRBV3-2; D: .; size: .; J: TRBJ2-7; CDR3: CASSHPVTYEQYF; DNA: TGTGCCAGCAGCCACCCCGTAACCTACGAGCAGTACTTC
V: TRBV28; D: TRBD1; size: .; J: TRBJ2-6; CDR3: CASSWTGSGANVLTF; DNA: TGTGCCAGCAGTTGGACAGGGTCTGGGGCCAACGTCCTGACTTTC
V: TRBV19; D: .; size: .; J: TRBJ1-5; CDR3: CASKSLSGKNQPQHF; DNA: TGTGCCAGTAAGTCGCTTTCAGGTAAAAATCAGCCCCAGCATTTT
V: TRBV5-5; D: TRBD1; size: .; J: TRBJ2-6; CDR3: CASSSYRGRANVLTF; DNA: TGTGCCAGCAGCTCCTACAGGGGGCGGGCCAACGTCCTGACTTTC
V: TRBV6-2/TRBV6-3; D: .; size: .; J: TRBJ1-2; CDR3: CASSYSSRGREDYGYTF; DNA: TGTGCCAGCAGTTACTCGTCTAGGGGCAGGGAGGACTATGGCTACACCTTC
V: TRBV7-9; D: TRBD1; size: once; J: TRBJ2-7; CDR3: CASSLKGTGNYEQYF; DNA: TGTGCCAGCAGCTTAAAGGGGACAGGGAACTACGAGCAGTACTTC
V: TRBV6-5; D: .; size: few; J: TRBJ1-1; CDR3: CASSRRPDTEAFF; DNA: TGTGCCAGCAGTCGCAGGCCTGACACTGAAGCTTTCTTT
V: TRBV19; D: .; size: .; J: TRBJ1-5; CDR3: CASRQTGDNQPQHF; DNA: TGTGCCAGTAGACAGACAGGTGATAATCAGCCCCAGCATTTT
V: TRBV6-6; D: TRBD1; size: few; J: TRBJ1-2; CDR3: CASSLQGAEGYTF; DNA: TGTGCCAGCAGTCTACAGGGGGCGGAGGGCTACACCTTC
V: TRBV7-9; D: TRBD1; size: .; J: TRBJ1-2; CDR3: CASSPRQGDGYTF; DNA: TGTGCCAGCAGTCCAAGACAGGGGGATGGCTACACCTTC
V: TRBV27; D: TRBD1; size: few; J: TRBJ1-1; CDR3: CASSPEWAGGPEAFF; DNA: TGTGCCAGCAGTCCTGAGTGGGCAGGGGGCCCAGAAGCTTTCTTT
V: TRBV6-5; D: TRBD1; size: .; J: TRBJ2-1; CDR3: CASSRRTGSDEQFF; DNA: TGTGCCAGCAGTAGGCGGACAGGGTCGGATGAGCAGTTCTTC
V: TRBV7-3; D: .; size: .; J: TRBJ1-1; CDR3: CASSSSLTRVAEAFF; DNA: TGTGCCAGCAGCTCCTCCCTCACTCGGGTCGCTGAAGCTTTCTTT
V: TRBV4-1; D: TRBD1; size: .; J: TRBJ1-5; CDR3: CASSHGQGSYQPQHF; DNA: TGCGCCAGCAGCCATGGACAGGGGAGTTATCAGCCCCAGCATTTT
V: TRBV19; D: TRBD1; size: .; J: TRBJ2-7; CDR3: CASSLQGVSSYEQYF; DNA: TGTGCCAGTAGTCTACAGGGGGTTTCCTCCTACGAGCAGTACTTC
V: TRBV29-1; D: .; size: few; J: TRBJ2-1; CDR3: CSVESLTGEQFF; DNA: TGCAGCGTTGAGTCCCTGACGGGTGAGCAGTTCTTC
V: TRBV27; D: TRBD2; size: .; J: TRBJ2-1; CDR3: CASKTGLAYNEQFF; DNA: TGTGCCAGCAAAACGGGACTAGCCTACAATGAGCAGTTCTTC
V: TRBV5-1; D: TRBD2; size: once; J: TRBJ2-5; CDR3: CASSQGLAGGLQETQYF; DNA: TGCGCCAGCAGCCAGGGACTAGCGGGAGGTCTCCAAGAGACCCAGTACTTC
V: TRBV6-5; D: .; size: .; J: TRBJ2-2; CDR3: CAIRTGVNTGELFF; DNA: TGTGCCATCAGGACCGGGGTAAACACCGGGGAGCTGTTTTTT
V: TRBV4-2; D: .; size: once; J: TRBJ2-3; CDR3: CASSQDRQGLDTQYF; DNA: TGTGCCAGCAGCCAAGATCGGCAGGGCTTAGATACGCAGTATTTT
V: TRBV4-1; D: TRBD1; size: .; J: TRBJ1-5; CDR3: CASSQDPTGGNQPQHF; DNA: TGCGCCAGCAGCCAAGATCCGACAGGGGGGAATCAGCCCCAGCATTTT
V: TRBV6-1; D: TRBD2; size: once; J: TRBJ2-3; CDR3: CASSEGREADTQYF; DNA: TGTGCCAGCAGTGAGGGGCGGGAGGCAGATACGCAGTATTTT